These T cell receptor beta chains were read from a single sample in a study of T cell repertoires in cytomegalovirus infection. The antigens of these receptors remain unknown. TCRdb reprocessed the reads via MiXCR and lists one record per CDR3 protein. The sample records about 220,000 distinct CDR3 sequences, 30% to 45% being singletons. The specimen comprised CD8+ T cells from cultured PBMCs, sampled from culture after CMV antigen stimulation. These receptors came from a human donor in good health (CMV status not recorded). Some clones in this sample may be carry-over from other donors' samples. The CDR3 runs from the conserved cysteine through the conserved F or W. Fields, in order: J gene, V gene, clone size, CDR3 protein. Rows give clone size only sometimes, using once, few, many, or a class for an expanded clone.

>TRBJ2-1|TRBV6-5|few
CASSPRVVTYNEQFF
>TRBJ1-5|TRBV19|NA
CASSPTGQGVYQPQHF
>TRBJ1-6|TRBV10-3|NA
CAISESDSKSPLHF
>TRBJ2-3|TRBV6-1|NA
CASSEARLAGGKGDTQYF
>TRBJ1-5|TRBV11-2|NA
CASSPGPSKVQPQHF
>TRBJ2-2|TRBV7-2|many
CASSPIGTGKTGELFF
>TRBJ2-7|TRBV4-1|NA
CASSQGTAPYEQYF
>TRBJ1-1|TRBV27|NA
CASSWTANTEAFF
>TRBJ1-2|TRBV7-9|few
CASSLGISDRGDGYTF
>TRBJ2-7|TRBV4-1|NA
CASSQTTSGSYEQYF
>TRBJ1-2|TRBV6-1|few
CASTTATYGYTF
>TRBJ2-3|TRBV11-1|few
CASSLRGPDTQYF
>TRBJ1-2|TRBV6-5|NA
CASSYYGQSHYGYTF
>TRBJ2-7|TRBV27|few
CASSPGLTSYEQYF
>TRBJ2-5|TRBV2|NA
CASRELTRQETQYF
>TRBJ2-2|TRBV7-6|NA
CASSDRQGGTGELFF
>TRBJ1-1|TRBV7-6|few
CASSPAVNTEAFF
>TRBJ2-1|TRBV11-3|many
CASSLGGQGAYNEQFF
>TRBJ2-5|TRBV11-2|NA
CASSPRQDRRETQYF
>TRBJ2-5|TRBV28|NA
CASSPVPGQALPETKNQETQYF
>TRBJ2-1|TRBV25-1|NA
CASSEFLDRGEEQFF
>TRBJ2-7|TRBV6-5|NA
CASSYLSRQSSPYEQYF